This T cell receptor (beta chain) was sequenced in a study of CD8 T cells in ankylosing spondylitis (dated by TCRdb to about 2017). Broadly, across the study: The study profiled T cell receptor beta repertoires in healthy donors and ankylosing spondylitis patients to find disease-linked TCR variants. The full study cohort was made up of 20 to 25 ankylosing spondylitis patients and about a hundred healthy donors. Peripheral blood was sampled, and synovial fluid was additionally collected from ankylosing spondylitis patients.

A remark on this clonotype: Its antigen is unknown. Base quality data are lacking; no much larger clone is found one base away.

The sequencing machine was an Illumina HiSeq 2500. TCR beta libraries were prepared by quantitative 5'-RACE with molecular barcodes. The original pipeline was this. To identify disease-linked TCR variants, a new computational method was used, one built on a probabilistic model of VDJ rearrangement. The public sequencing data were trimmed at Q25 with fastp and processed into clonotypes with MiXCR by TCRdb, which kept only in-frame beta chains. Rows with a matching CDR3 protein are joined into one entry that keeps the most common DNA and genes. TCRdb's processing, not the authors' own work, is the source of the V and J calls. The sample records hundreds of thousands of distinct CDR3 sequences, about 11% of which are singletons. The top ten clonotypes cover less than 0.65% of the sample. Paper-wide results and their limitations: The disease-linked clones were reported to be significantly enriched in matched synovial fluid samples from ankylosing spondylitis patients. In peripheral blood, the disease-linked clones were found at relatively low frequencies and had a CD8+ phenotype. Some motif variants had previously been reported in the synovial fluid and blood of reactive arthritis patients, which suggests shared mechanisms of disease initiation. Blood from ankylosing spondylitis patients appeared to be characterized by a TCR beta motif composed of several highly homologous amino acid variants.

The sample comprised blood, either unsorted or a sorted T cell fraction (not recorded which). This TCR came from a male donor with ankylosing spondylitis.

The DNA sequence is given as TGTGCCAGCAGCTTAGGGGCAAGTAACCGGGATGAGCAGTTCTTC. It translates as CASSLGASNRDEQFF. Recombination joined TRBV7-9 with TRBJ2-1; the D segment cannot be called with confidence. CDR1 and CDR2, per the germline V gene (reference sequence), are SEHNR and FQNEAQ. V sheds 1 base and J sheds 8 bases, leaving 15 bases between their ends. The CDR3 has 15 amino acids, counting the end cysteine and phenylalanine. Only CDR3 DNA remains: 45 bases, in frame from the first base.